This paragraph reports one T cell receptor (beta chain). This entry comes from a study of T cells after yellow fever vaccination. The germline gives CDR1 KGHDR, CDR2 SFDVKD. Trimming pared 1 base from V and 4 bases from J, leaving 12 bases between. CDR3 length: 15 amino acids. Universal primer sites and UMIs were introduced during 5'RACE template-switching synthesis of TCR cDNA. Each CDR3 protein gets one entry after TCRdb re-called the 5' RACE reads with MiXCR. Of about 320,000 distinct CDR3 sequences listed, roughly an eighth are singletons. The sample consisted of CD4+ T cells sorted from PBMCs, taken 15 days after the yellow fever booster vaccination. This receptor was taken from a man in his late teens or twenties who received the YFV17D yellow fever vaccine. The V gene is TRBV24-1, the J gene TRBJ2-5, with TRBD2 as a possible D gene (5 bases). CDR3 in amino acids: CATSDLSGNPETQYF. The CDR3 bases are TGTGCCACCAGTGATTTATCCGGGAACCCAGAGACCCAGTACTTC.